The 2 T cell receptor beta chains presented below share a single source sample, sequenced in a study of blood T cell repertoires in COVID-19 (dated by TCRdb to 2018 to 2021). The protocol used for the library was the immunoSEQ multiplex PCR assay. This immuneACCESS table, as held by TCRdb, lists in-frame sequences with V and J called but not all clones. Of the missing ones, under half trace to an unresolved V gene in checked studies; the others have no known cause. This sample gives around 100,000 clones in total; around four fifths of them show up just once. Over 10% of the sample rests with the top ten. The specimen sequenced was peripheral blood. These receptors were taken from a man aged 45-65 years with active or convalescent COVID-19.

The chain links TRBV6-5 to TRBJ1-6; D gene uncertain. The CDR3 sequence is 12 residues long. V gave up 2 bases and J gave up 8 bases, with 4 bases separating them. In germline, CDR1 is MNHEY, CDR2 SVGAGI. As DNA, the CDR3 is TGTGCCAGCAGTTACGCGGATTCACCCCTCCACTTT. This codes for CASSYADSPLHF.

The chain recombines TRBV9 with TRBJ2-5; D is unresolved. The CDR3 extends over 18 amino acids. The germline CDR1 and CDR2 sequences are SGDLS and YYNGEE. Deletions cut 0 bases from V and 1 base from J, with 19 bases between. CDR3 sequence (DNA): TGTGCCAGCAGCGTAGCTACGTTGGGTCCGCCGGGCCAAGAGACCCAGTACTTC. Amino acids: CASSVATLGPPGQETQYF.